This paragraph reports one T cell receptor (beta chain). This specimen comes from a study of blood T cell repertoires in COVID-19. Background on the study: Collection of acute and convalescent COVID-19 samples took place in the United States, Italy and Spain. T cells, B-cell-depleted T cells, or PBMCs provided the cDNA or gDNA that served as material.

V was clipped by 3 bases and J by 2 bases; unmatched bases: 4. Germline lookup yields CDR1 DFQATT and CDR2 SNEGSKA (reference sequence). The CDR3 length is 15 residues. Authors' analysis steps: Using reference gene primer amplification, nucleated cell counts were estimated. The repertoire was sequenced with immunoSEQ multiplex PCR; TCRdb's copy has only in-frame clones and lacks some. V and J calls and clone size come straight from that table; D and trimming were deduced from the DNA. In the table there are 84,000 or so clones, approximately 80% of which are singletons. The source material was peripheral blood. The clonotype originates from a man aged 70 or older with acute or convalescent COVID-19. The chain has TRBV20-1 and TRBJ2-3; 11 nucleotides match TRBD2. CDR3 region: CSASLTSGATDTQYF. DNA for the CDR3: TGCAGTGCTAGTTTGACTAGCGGGGCCACAGATACGCAGTATTTT.